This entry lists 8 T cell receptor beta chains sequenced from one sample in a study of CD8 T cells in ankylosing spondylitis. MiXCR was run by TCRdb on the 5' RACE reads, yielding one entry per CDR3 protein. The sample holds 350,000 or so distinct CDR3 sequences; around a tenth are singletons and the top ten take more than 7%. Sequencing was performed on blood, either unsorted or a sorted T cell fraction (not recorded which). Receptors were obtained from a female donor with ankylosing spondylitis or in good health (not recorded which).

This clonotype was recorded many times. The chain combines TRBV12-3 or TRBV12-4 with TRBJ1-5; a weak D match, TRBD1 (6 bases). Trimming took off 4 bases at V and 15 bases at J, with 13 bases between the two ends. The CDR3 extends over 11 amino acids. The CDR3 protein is CASSSNRALHF. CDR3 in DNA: TGTGCCAGCAGTTCTAACAGGGCTCTGCATTTT.

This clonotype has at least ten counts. In nucleotides, the CDR3 is TGTGCCAGCAGACCCGAACGGGGGAGCTCCTACAATGAGCAGTTCTTC. It yields the protein CASRPERGSSYNEQFF. The chain combines TRBV28 with TRBJ2-1; TRBD2 might be the D (6 bases). The V gene lost 6 bases and the J gene lost 0 bases, with 15 bases spanning the gap. From germline, CDR1 is MDHEN and CDR2 SYDVKM. The CDR3 runs to 16 residues.

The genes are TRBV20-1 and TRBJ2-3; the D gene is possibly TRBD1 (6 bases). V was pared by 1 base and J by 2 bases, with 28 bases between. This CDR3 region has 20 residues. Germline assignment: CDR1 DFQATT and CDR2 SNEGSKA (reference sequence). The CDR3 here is CSARAGLGARDSFSTDTQYF. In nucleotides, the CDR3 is TGCAGTGCTAGAGCCGGTTTGGGGGCCCGCGATTCCTTTTCCACAGATACGCAGTATTTT.

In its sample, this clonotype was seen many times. The CDR3 DNA sequence: TGTGCCAGCAGCCAACCTGGACAGGCCCTATATATGAACACTGAAGCTTTCTTT. This codes for CASSQPGQALYMNTEAFF. V and J are TRBV11-1 and TRBJ1-1; 7 nucleotides match TRBD1. V trimming: 5 bases; J trimming: 0 bases; junction bases outside the gene matches: 15. The CDR3 contains 18 residues. Germline CDR1 and CDR2: SGHAT and FQDESV (reference sequence).

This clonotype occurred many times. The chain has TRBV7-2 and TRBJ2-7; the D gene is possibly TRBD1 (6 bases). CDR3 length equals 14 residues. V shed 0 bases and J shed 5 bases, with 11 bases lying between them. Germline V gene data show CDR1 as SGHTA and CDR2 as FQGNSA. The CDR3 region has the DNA TGTGCCAGCAGCTTAGCACAGGGTTTTCACGAGCAGTACTTC. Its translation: CASSLAQGFHEQYF.

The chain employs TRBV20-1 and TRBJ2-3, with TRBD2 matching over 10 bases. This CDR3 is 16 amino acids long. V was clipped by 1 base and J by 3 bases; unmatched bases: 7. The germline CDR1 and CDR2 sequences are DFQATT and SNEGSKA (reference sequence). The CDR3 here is CSARGVTSGTTDTQYF. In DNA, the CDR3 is TGCAGTGCTAGAGGTGTTACTAGCGGGACGACAGATACGCAGTATTTT.

CDR3 loop: CASSARDRGYTGELFF. CDR3 bases: TGCGCCAGCAGCGCCCGGGACAGGGGTTACACCGGGGAGCTGTTTTTT. The V call is TRBV5-1, the J call TRBJ2-2; 10 bases are shared with TRBD1. Germline V lookup: CDR1 SGHRS, CDR2 YFSETQ. CDR3 size: 16 residues. Trimming at V came to 4 bases and at J to 3 bases, leaving 6 bases not matched to a gene.

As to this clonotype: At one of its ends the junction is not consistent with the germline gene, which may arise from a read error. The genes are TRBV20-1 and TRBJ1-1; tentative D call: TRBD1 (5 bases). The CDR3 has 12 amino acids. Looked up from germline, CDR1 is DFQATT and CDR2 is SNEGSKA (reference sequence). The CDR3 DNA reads TGCAGTGCTATAGGGGTAAACACTGAAGCTTCCTTT. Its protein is CSAIGVNTEASF.